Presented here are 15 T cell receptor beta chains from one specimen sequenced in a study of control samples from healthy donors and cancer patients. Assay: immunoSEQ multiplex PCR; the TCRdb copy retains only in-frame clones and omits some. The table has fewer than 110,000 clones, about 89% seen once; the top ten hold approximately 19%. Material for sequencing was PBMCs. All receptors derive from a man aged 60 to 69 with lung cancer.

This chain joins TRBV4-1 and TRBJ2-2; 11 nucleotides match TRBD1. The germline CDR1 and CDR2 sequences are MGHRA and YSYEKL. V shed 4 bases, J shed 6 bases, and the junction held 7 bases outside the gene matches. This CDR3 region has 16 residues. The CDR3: CASSPVGTGGSGELFF. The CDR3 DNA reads TGCGCCAGCAGCCCGGTCGGGACAGGGGGTTCCGGGGAGCTGTTTTTT.

The CDR3 loop reads CSAIDRGNQPQHF. The CDR3, as DNA: TGCAGTGCTATTGACAGGGGCAATCAGCCCCAGCATTTT. The chain carries TRBV20-1 and TRBJ1-5; 7 bases map to TRBD1. The germline V gene has CDR1 DFQATT and CDR2 SNEGSKA (reference sequence). The CDR3 has 13 residues. After removal of 4 bases from V and 2 bases from J, the junction contained 2 bases not matched to a gene.

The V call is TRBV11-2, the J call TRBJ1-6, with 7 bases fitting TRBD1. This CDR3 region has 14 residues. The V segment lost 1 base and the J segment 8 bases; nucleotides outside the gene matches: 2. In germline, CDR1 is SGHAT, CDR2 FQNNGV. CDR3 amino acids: CASSLGTGHSPLHF. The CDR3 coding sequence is TGTGCCAGCAGCTTAGGGACAGGCCATTCACCCCTCCACTTT.

CDR3 residues: CASSRLPKEFRGYGYTF. The CDR3 DNA is TGTGCCAGCAGCAGACTCCCCAAGGAATTCCGGGGCTATGGCTACACCTTC. V is TRBV7-3 and J is TRBJ1-2; D not resolved. V was pared by 5 bases and J by 4 bases, with 23 bases between. The length of the CDR3 is 17 residues. CDR1 and CDR2 from the germline V gene are SGHTA and FQGTGA.

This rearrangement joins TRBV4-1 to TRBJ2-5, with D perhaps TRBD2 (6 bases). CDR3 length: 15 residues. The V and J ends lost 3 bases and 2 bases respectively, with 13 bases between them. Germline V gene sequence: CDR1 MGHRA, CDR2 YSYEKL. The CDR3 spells CASSQQSRGQETQYF. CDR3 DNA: TGCGCCAGCAGCCAGCAGTCCCGGGGGCAAGAGACCCAGTACTTC.

This CDR3 reads CASSPGRGQSLRNTIYF. DNA for the CDR3: TGTGCCAGCAGCCCGGGACGGGGACAGTCCCTGAGGAACACCATATATTTT. The V and J genes are TRBV3-1 (or the pseudogene TRBV3-2) and TRBJ1-3; the match to TRBD1 covers 7 bases. The CDR3 contains 17 residues. Looked up from germline, CDR1 is LGHDT and CDR2 is YNNKEL (reference sequence). J gave up 7 bases and V 4 bases, and 16 bases lay outside the gene matches.

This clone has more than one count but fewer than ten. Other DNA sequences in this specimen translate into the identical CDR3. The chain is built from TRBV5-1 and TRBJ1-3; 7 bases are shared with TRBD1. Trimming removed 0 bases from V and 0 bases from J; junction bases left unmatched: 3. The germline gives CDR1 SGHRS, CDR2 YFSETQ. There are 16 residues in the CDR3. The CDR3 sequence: CASSLGQGNSGNTIYF. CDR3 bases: TGCGCCAGCAGCTTGGGACAGGGAAACTCTGGAAACACCATATATTTT.

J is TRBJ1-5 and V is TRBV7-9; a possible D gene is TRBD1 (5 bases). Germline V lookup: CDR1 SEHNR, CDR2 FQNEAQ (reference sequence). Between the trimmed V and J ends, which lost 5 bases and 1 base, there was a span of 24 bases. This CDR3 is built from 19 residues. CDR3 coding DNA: TGTGCCAGCAGCCATAGTCCGGACAAAATAGGGGCGAGCAATCAGCCCCAGCATTTT. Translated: CASSHSPDKIGASNQPQHF.

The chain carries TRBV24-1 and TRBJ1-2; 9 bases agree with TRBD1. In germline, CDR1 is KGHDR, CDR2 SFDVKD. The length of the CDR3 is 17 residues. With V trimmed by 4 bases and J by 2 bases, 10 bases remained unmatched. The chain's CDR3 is CATSDTRRTGVNYGYTF. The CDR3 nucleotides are TGTGCCACCAGTGACACCAGAAGGACAGGGGTCAACTATGGCTACACCTTC.

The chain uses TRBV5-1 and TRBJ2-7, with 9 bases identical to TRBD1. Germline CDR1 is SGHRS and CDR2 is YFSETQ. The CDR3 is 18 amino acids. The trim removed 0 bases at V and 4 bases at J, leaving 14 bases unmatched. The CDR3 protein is CASSLGPGTGRTNYEQYV. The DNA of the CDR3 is TGCGCCAGCAGCTTGGGGCCCGGGACAGGGAGGACCAATTACGAGCAGTACGTC.

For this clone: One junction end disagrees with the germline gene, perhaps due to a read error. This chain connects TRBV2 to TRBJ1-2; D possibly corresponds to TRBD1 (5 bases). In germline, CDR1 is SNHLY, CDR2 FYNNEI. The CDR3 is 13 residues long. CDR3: CASSENQRGDQNF. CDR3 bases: TGTGCCAGCAGTGAAAACCAAAGAGGGGATCAAAACTTC.

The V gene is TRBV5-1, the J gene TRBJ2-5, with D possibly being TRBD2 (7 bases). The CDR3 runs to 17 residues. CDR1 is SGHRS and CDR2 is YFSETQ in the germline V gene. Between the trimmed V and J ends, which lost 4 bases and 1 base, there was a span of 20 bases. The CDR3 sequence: CASSLFIGGGPQETQYF. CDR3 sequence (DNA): TGCGCCAGCAGCCTCTTTATCGGCGGGGGCCCCCAAGAGACCCAGTACTTC.

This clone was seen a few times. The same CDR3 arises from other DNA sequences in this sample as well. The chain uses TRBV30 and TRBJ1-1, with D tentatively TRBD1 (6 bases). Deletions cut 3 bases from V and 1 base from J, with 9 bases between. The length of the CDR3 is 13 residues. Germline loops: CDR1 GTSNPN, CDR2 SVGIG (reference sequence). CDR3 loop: CAWRTGPNTEAFF. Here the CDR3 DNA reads TGTGCCTGGAGAACAGGGCCGAACACTGAAGCTTTCTTT.

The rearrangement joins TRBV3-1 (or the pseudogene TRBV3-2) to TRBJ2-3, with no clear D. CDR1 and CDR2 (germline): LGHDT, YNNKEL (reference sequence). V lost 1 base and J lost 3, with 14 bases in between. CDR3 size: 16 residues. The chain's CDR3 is CASSQGFSGETDTQYF. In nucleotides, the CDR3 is TGTGCCAGCAGCCAAGGTTTTTCTGGGGAAACAGATACGCAGTATTTT.

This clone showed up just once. The CDR3 spells CASSPEGQGGKEQFF. CDR3 coding DNA: TGCGCCAGCAGCCCGGAGGGACAGGGGGGGAAGGAGCAGTTCTTC. The rearrangement links TRBV5-1 to TRBJ2-1; 11 bases are shared with TRBD1. Germline CDR1 and CDR2: SGHRS and YFSETQ. The CDR3 totals 15 residues. The V and J ends lost 4 bases and 10 bases, in that order; junction bases with no gene match: 10.